This paragraph reports one T cell receptor (beta chain). V was shortened by 5 bases and J by 0 bases, with 10 bases between the two germline ends. The CDR3 contains 14 residues. The germline V gene encodes CDR1 SEHNR and CDR2 FQNEAQ (reference sequence). This sample is drawn from a study of blood T cell repertoires in COVID-19. Study-level background: T cells, B-cell-depleted T cells, or PBMCs supplied cDNA or gDNA.

Original processing methods: By means of reference gene primer amplification, nucleated cell counts were estimated. Libraries were prepared by immunoSEQ multiplex PCR; TCRdb keeps only in-frame clonotypes and omits some of them. V and J calls and clone size are copied from that table; D and trimming were computed from the DNA. The profile shows about 37,000 clones, around 90% of them singletons. The sequenced sample was peripheral blood. This clonotype was sampled from a human donor in a cohort sampled during active COVID-19. The chain is built from TRBV7-9 and TRBJ1-1; a possible D gene is TRBD1 (6 bases). CDR3 nucleotide sequence: TGTGCCAGCAGCATTGGACAGTTGAACACTGAAGCTTTCTTT. This encodes CASSIGQLNTEAFF.